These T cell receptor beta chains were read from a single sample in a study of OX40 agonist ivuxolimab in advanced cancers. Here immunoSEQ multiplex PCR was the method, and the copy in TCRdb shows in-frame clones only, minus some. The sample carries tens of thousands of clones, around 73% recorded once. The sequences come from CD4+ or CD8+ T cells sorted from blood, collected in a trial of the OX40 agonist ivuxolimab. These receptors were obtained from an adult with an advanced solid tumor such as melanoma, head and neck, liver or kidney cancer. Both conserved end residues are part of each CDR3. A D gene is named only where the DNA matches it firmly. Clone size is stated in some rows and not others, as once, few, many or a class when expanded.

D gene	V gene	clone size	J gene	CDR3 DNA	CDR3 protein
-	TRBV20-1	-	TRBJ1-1	TGCAGTGCTAGAGATAGGCCTGGGGCTTTCTTT	CSARDRPGAFF
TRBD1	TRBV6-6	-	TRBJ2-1	TGTGCCAGCACCTACCAACAGGGCCAGGGGGACAATGAGCAGTTCTTC	CASTYQQGQGDNEQFF
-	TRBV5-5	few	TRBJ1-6	TGTGCCAGCAGCTTGGCTGCCGGGACACCCCGCGGGGGCAATTCACCCCTCCACTTT	CASSLAAGTPRGGNSPLHF
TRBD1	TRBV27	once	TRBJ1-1	TGTGCCAGCAGTTGGACAGGGACCACTGAAGCTTTCTTT	CASSWTGTTEAFF
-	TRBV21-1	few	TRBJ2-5	TGTGCCAGCAGCCCTAAGGCCGCAGGGGGAGAGACCCAGTACTTC	CASSPKAAGGETQYF
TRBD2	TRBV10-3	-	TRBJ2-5	TGTGCCATCAGTGAAGGGTTTCTAGCGGAGTCCGAAGAGACCCAGTACTTC	CAISEGFLAESEETQYF
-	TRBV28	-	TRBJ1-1	TGTGCCAGCAGCCGCGGACCGAACACTGAAGCTTTCTTT	CASSRGPNTEAFF
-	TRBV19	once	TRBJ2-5	TGTGCCAGTAGTACCGGTGTCTCAGGAGAGACCCAGTACTTC	CASSTGVSGETQYF
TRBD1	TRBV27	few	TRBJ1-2	TGTGCCAGCAGGAGACAGGGAGCTAACTATGGCTACACCTTC	CASRRQGANYGYTF
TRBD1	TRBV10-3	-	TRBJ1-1	TGTGCCATCAGGGGGGGATGGGACAGGGACACTGAAGCTTTCTTT	CAIRGGWDRDTEAFF
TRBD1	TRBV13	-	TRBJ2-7	TGTGCCAGCAGCTTAGGAGAGGGGACAGGGGCCTACGAGCAGTACTTC	CASSLGEGTGAYEQYF
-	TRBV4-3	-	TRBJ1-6	TGCGCCAGCAGCCAAGATGGCACGAATAATTCACCCCTCCACTTT	CASSQDGTNNSPLHF
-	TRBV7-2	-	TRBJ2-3	TGTGCCAGCAGCCCAGGGGGGTGGCGGGGTCTAGATACGCAGTATTTT	CASSPGGWRGLDTQYF
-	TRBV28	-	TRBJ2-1	TGTGCCAGCAGCTCCGGGGACCAACACAATGAGCAGTTCTTC	CASSSGDQHNEQFF
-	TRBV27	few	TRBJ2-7	TGTGCCAGCAGCCCTGGGAGTGCCTACGAGCAGTACTTC	CASSPGSAYEQYF
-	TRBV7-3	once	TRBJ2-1	TGTGCCAGCAGCTTAGGGGTCGGATCGGGCAATGAGCAGTTCTTC	CASSLGVGSGNEQFF
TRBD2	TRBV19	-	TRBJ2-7	TGTGCCAGTAGCTTGACTAGCCGGGTCGAGCAGTACTTC	CASSLTSRVEQYF
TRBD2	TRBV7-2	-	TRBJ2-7	TGTGCCAGCAGGACTTCTTCGCGGGGGGTTACTACGGGGTTGGAGCAGTACTTC	CASRTSSRGVTTGLEQYF
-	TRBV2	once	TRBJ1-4	TGTGCCAGCGCATACAGGGTAAAACTGTTTTTT	CASAYRVKLFF
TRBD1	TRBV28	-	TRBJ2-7	TGTGCCAGCTTTCTGAGACAGGGTCACGAGCAGTACTTC	CASFLRQGHEQYF
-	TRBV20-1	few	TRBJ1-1	TGCAGTGCTTCTACAGGGCTGGAAGCTTTCTTT	CSASTGLEAFF
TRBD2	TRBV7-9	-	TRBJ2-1	TGTGCCAGCAGGACTAGCGGGGGGGCAATTTACAATGAGCAGTTCTTC	CASRTSGGAIYNEQFF
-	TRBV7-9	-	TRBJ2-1	TGTGCCAGCAGCTTAGGTCCGGGGTGGGAGCAGTTCTTC	CASSLGPGWEQFF
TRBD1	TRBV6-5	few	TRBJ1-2	TGTGCCAGTGGACCCCGGGACAGGATCAACTATGGCTACACCTTC	CASGPRDRINYGYTF